This TCR beta chain appears in the sequencing data of a study of blood T cells in healthy people across ages. General observations from the study: Changes in expanded clonotypes were possibly confounded, as the CMV status of donors was unknown.

Germline values: CDR1 LGHDT, CDR2 YNNKEL (reference sequence). The CDR3 totals 14 residues. Between the trimmed V and J ends, which lost 4 bases and 6 bases, there was a span of 14 bases. A note on this clonotype: The antigen is undetermined.

Combining a sample-barcoded 5' primer with a J-beta primer mix, a second PCR ran for about 6 to 11 cycles. TCRdb redid the calling of the 5' RACE reads with MiXCR, one entry per CDR3 protein. The sample shows about 1.6 million distinct CDR3 sequences, roughly a third of them seen only once. This TCR was recovered from a woman between 25 and 40 years old in good health. The sequenced sample was blood. V usage is TRBV3-1 and J usage is TRBJ2-3, with a weak D call TRBD2 (6 bases). CDR3 coding DNA: TGTGCCAGCAGCCGACTAACGGGGGTGGATACGCAGTATTTT. Its translation: CASSRLTGVDTQYF.